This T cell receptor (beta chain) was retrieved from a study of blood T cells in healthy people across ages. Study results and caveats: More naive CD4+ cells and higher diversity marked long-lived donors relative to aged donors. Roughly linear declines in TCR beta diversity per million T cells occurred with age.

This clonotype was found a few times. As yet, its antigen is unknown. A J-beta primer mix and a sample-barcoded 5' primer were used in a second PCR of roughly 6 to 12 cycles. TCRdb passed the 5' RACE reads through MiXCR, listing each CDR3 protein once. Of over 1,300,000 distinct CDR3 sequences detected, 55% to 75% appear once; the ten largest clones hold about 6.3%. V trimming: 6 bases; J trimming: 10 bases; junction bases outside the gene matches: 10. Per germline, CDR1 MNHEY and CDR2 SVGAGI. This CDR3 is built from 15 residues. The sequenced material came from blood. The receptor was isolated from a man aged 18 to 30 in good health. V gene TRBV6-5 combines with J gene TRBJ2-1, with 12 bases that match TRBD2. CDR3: CASRPRLAGVEEQFF. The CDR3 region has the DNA TGTGCCAGCAGACCCAGACTAGCGGGGGTGGAAGAGCAGTTCTTC.